Listed here are 27 T cell receptor beta chains from one sample, sequenced in a study of tissue T cells after allogeneic stem cell transplantation. Produced via immunoSEQ multiplex PCR; TCRdb's table is partial and in-frame only. Found here are about 48,000 clones, over 65% of them singletons; the top ten hold about 0.77%. The specimen was sorted cells pooled from one or two spleens. These receptors were taken from a pool of C57BL/6 mice in good health.

Note on this clone: Germline and genes here are mouse. The read stops 1 residue short of the end of the CDR3; the missing end is completed from the germline J gene. This sequence joins TRBV13-2 and TRBJ1-3, with D possibly TRBD1 on 6 matching bases. CDR1 is NNHNN and CDR2 is SYGAGS in the germline V gene (reference sequence). The CDR3 runs 14 residues. V was pared by 3 bases and J by 1 base, with 8 bases between. The CDR3 protein is CASGGGQSGNTLYF. Incomplete CDR3 DNA: TGTGCCAGCGGTGGTGGACAGTCTGGAAATACGCTCTAT.

This clone was counted a few times. Mouse gene names apply. The missing CDR3 end, 1 residue past where the read stops, is filled in from the germline J gene. V and J are TRBV20 and TRBJ2-1; a possible D gene is TRBD1 (6 bases). The CDR3 totals 13 residues. Germline-derived CDR1 and CDR2 are GFQATS and STVNSAI. V was trimmed by 0 bases and J by 4 bases, leaving 7 bases between them. The chain's CDR3 is CGAREQGYAEQFF. The CDR3 bases that were read are TGTGGTGCTAGGGAACAGGGTTATGCTGAGCAGTTC.

Note on this clone: Germline and genes: mouse. With the read ending 1 residue before the CDR3 end, the germline J gene is used to fill in that end. The chain links TRBV13-3 to TRBJ2-7; 9 nucleotides align to TRBD2. The CDR3 sequence is 15 residues long. The J segment lost 2 bases and the V segment lost 1 base, leaving 4 bases of the junction unmatched. CDR1 and CDR2 from the germline V gene are NNHDY and SYVADS. The CDR3 DNA, read in part, is TGTGCCAGCAGTGATTGGGGGGGCGGGGCCTATGAACAGTAC. Protein product: CASSDWGGGAYEQY. The full CDR3 reads CASSDWGGGAYEQYF.

This clone was seen just once. The genes and germline here are from mouse. With the read ending 1 residue before the CDR3 end, the germline J gene is used to fill in that end. This chain uses TRBV13-1 with TRBJ2-1; 10 positions match TRBD2. Germline CDR1 reads NSHNY; CDR2 reads SYGAGN. The V segment lost 3 bases and the J segment 3 bases; nucleotides outside the gene matches: 3. There are 15 residues in the CDR3. CDR3 bases read: TGTGCCAGCAGTGCCCGGACTGGGGGCTATGCTGAGCAGTTC. As protein: CASSARTGGYAEQF. The full-length CDR3 reads as CASSARTGGYAEQFF.

Concerning this clone itself: Gene names refer to mouse genes. The read is 1 residue too short to cover the CDR3 end, so that end is filled in from the germline J gene. The genes are TRBV12-2 and TRBJ2-5; D gene unclear. The CDR3 runs to 13 residues. The germline V gene encodes CDR1 SGHLS and CDR2 HYDKME. The V end lost 1 base, the J end lost 2 bases, and 6 bases lay between the germline ends. Incomplete CDR3 DNA: TGTGCCAGCTCTCTATCAGCCCAAGACACCCAGTAC. It yields the protein CASSLSAQDTQY. The complete CDR3 sequence is CASSLSAQDTQYF. The full variable domain, completed using reference TRBV12-2 and TRBJ2-5, is NSGVVQSPRYIIKGKGERSILKCIPISGHLSVAWYQQTQGQELKFFIQHYDKMERDKGNLPSRFSVQQFDDYHSEMNMSALELEDSAVYFCASSLSAQDTQYFGPGTRLLVL.

For this clone: Genes and germline come from the mouse. The read halts 1 residue ahead of the CDR3 end, with the missing end drawn from the germline J gene. The genes are TRBV4 and TRBJ1-6; no clear D gene. TRBJ1-6 is designated an ORF whose function remains uncertain. Trimming left V 5 bases short and J 5 bases short, with 4 bases between. CDR3 length equals 12 residues. CDR1 LGHDT and CDR2 YNNKQL come from the germline V gene (reference sequence). CDR3 DNA (partial): TGTGCCAGCAGCGGGAATAATTCGCCCCTCTAC. This codes for CASSGNNSPLY. The CDR3, in full, reads CASSGNNSPLYF.

On this clone: Mouse gene names apply. The read halts 1 residue ahead of the CDR3 end, with the missing end drawn from the germline J gene. The same CDR3 can be traced to other DNA sequences in this sample. The chain recombines TRBV3 with TRBJ2-5; 10 bases fit TRBD1. Germline values: CDR1 SNHLY, CDR2 FYNGKV (reference sequence). With V trimmed by 3 bases and J by 2 bases, 2 bases remained unmatched. The CDR3 runs to 15 residues. This chain's CDR3 is CASSLTGGGQDTQYF. CDR3 DNA (partial): TGTGCCAGCAGCTTGACAGGGGGCGGCCAAGACACCCAGTAC.

As to this clone: Each gene name is a mouse one. Coverage ceases 1 residue before the CDR3 finishes, and the germline J gene fills in the end. The chain recombines TRBV13-2 with TRBJ2-5; D remains ambiguous. Germline V gives CDR1 NNHNN, CDR2 SYGAGS (reference sequence). The CDR3 loop spans 14 amino acids. With 1 base removed from V and 0 bases from J, the gap between germline ends came to 6 bases. The part of the CDR3 DNA that was read is TGTGCCAGCGGTGATCGGGTTAACCAAGACACCCAGTAC. Residues: CASGDRVNQDTQY. The full CDR3 is CASGDRVNQDTQYF.

There are a few counts of this clone. Genes here carry mouse names. The CDR3 reads CASSSPGQNSDYTF. The CDR3 bases that were read are TGTGCAAGCAGCTCTCCGGGACAGAACTCCGACTACACC. The chain combines TRBV16 with TRBJ1-2; 7 nucleotides match TRBD1. The read is 1 residue too short to cover the CDR3 end, so that end is filled in from the germline J gene. This CDR3 is built from 14 residues. Germline-derived CDR1 and CDR2 are SGHSA and FRNQAP. Trimming took 4 bases from V and 2 from J; bases not matched to a gene: 4.

In its sample, this clone was seen once. Genes and germline come from the mouse. The CDR3 region is CASSGTGGREVFF. The sequenced part of the CDR3 DNA is TGTGCCAGCAGTGGGACAGGGGGAAGAGAAGTCTTC. J is TRBJ1-1 and V is TRBV13-1; 10 nucleotides match TRBD1. Read data end 1 residue before the CDR3 end; the end is taken from the germline J gene. V dropped 3 bases and J dropped 7; count of bases not matched to a gene: 3. The CDR3 is made up of 13 amino acids. From germline, CDR1 is NSHNY and CDR2 SYGAGN.

A remark on this clone: These gene names are mouse names. With the read ending 1 residue before the CDR3 end, the germline J gene is used to fill in that end. The chain uses TRBV13-2 and TRBJ2-7, with a possible D match to TRBD1 (6 bases). Between the trimmed V and J ends, which lost 3 bases and 1 base, there was a span of 8 bases. The CDR3 is made up of 13 amino acids. The germline gives CDR1 NNHNN, CDR2 SYGAGS (reference sequence). CDR3 DNA, as far as it was read: TGTGCCAGCGGTGGGGGACAATCCTATGAACAGTAC. Translation: CASGGGQSYEQY. The CDR3 as a whole reads CASGGGQSYEQYF.

A few counts support this clone. Gene names are mouse gene names. The CDR3 end is not reached by the read, which stops 1 residue before it; the germline J gene fills it in. The V call is TRBV5, the J call TRBJ2-7; D call uncertain. V dropped 0 bases and J dropped 3 bases, with 9 bases sitting between them. The germline CDR1 and CDR2 sequences are LGHNA and YNLKQL (reference sequence). The CDR3 runs to 14 residues. CDR3 protein: CASSQDPNIYEQYF. The sequenced CDR3 bases are TGTGCCAGCAGCCAAGATCCAAACATCTATGAACAGTAC.

Worth noting for this clone: The germline and genes are mouse ones. Read data end 1 residue before the CDR3 end; the end is taken from the germline J gene. J is TRBJ2-2 and V is TRBV13-3, with 8 bases aligning to TRBD2. Germline-derived CDR1 and CDR2 are NNHDY and SYVADS. The CDR3 runs to 15 residues. The V segment lost 6 bases and the J segment 4 bases; nucleotides outside the gene matches: 8. The CDR3 loop is CASNSLGVITGQLYF. CDR3 DNA (partial): TGTGCCAGCAACTCACTGGGGGTAATCACCGGGCAGCTCTAC.

Comments on this clone: Mouse gene names and germline throughout. The CDR3 goes on 1 residue after the read ends, and that part is filled in from the germline J gene. The chain employs TRBV3 and TRBJ1-3, with TRBD1 matching 8 bases. The CDR3 extends over 14 amino acids. CDR1 is SNHLY and CDR2 is FYNGKV in the germline V gene (reference sequence). V shed 5 bases, J shed 5 bases, and the junction held 5 bases outside the gene matches. CDR3 in amino acids: CASSPQGARNTLYF. The sequenced CDR3 bases are TGTGCCAGCAGCCCGCAGGGGGCTAGAAATACGCTCTAT.

As concerns this clone: Mouse gene names apply. The CDR3 end is not reached by the read, which stops 1 residue before it; the germline J gene fills it in. V is TRBV1 and J is TRBJ2-7, with 10 nucleotides matching TRBD2. The J segment lost 4 bases and the V segment lost 0 bases, leaving 3 bases of the junction unmatched. The CDR3 is 15 residues long. Germline lookup yields CDR1 NSQYPW and CDR2 LRSPGD (reference sequence). The part of the CDR3 DNA that was read is TGCACCTGCAGTGCAGATCGGACTGGGGGATATGAACAGTAC. Amino acids: CTCSADRTGGYEQY. The CDR3, in full, reads CTCSADRTGGYEQYF.

A remark on this clone: Mouse gene names and germline throughout. Coverage ceases 1 residue before the CDR3 finishes, and the germline J gene fills in the end. The chain carries TRBV13-1 and TRBJ1-1; the D is unclear. The CDR3 has 13 amino acids. V lost 0 bases to trimming and J lost 4 bases, with 7 bases between them. CDR1 and CDR2 (germline): NSHNY, SYGAGN. The CDR3 spells CASSDERSTEVFF. CDR3 DNA, as far as it was read: TGTGCCAGCAGTGATGAGAGGAGCACAGAAGTCTTC.

About this clone itself: Gene and germline names: mouse. Read data end 1 residue before the CDR3 end; the end is taken from the germline J gene. The V and J genes are TRBV26 and TRBJ2-5; 8 bases align to TRBD2. This CDR3 has 14 residues. Germline V gives CDR1 KGHPV, CDR2 FQNQEV (reference sequence). V shed 3 bases and J 3 bases; nucleotides not matched to a gene: 2. Incomplete CDR3 DNA: TGTGCCAGCAGTCTTCTGGGGGGACAAGACACCCAGTAC. Translation: CASSLLGGQDTQY. The full CDR3 is CASSLLGGQDTQYF.

A remark on this clone: The listed genes are named as in mouse. The read finishes 1 residue shy of the CDR3 end, and the germline J gene is used to complete it. The chain recombines TRBV3 with TRBJ2-7, with D hard to call. The ends were cut back, 2 bases at V and 4 bases at J, with 9 bases in the middle. Germline V gene sequence: CDR1 SNHLY, CDR2 FYNGKV (reference sequence). The CDR3 has 13 amino acids. Incomplete CDR3 DNA: TGTGCCAGCAGCTTAACCGTACAATATGAACAGTAC. It is translated as CASSLTVQYEQY. The full CDR3 protein reads CASSLTVQYEQYF.

Points on this clone: Gene names denote mouse genes. The observed sequence ends 1 residue before the CDR3 terminus, with the missing tail filled in from the germline J gene. This chain joins TRBV3 and TRBJ2-5; 7 nucleotides match TRBD2. Germline CDR1 and CDR2: SNHLY and FYNGKV (reference sequence). The CDR3 is 13 residues long. Trimming at V came to 5 bases and at J to 2 bases, leaving 1 base not matched to a gene. The sequenced part of the CDR3 DNA is TGTGCCAGCAGCCCTGGGGGCCAAGACACCCAGTAC. Translated, it gives CASSPGGQDTQY. The whole CDR3 is CASSPGGQDTQYF. Based on the CDR3 plus reference TRBV3 and TRBJ2-5, the full variable domain is GPKVLQIPSHQIIDMGQMVTLNCDPVSNHLYFYWYKQILGQQMEFLVNFYNGKVMEKSKLFKDQFSVERPDGSYFTLKIQPTALEDSAVYFCASSPGGQDTQYFGPGTRLLVL.

Turning to this clone: Genes and germline come from the mouse. The CDR3 goes on 1 residue after the read ends, and that part is filled in from the germline J gene. The chain couples TRBV13-3 to TRBJ2-7; D not resolved. CDR3 length: 14 residues. V was shortened by 0 bases and J by 3 bases, with 10 bases between the two germline ends. Germline V lookup: CDR1 NNHDY, CDR2 SYVADS. CDR3 region: CASSDDHKNYEQYF. The CDR3 DNA, read in part, is TGTGCCAGCAGTGATGACCACAAGAACTATGAACAGTAC.

Regarding this clone: Gene labels here are mouse ones. The read terminates 1 residue before the CDR3 end, so the remaining end is supplied by the germline J gene. The rearrangement links TRBV19 to TRBJ2-7, with D perhaps matching TRBD1 (5 bases). Looked up from germline, CDR1 is FNHDT and CDR2 is SITEND (reference sequence). This CDR3 is built from 11 residues. Trimming removed 6 bases at V and 3 bases at J, with 7 bases between. This CDR3 reads CASTGIYEQYF. Incomplete CDR3 DNA: TGTGCCAGCACAGGGATCTATGAACAGTAC.

Note on this clone: These gene names are mouse names. The observed sequence ends 1 residue before the CDR3 terminus, with the missing tail filled in from the germline J gene. V and J are TRBV5 and TRBJ2-3; D may match TRBD1 or TRBD2 (5 bases each). The CDR3 runs to 16 residues. V lost 0 bases and J 0 bases, leaving 10 bases between the germline ends. Germline V gene sequence: CDR1 LGHNA, CDR2 YNLKQL (reference sequence). The part of the CDR3 DNA that was read is TGTGCCAGCAGCCAAGAAGGGGCAACTAGTGCAGAAACGCTGTAT. Translated, it gives CASSQEGATSAETLY. The entire CDR3 reads CASSQEGATSAETLYF.

As regards this clone: Gene names are mouse gene names. The CDR3 end falls 1 residue outside the read, so it is completed with the germline J gene. V is TRBV31 and J is TRBJ2-4, with D unresolved. The CDR3 consists of 14 residues. V was cut by 0 bases and J by 0 bases, with 7 bases left in between. From germline, CDR1 is GKSSPN and CDR2 SITVG. This CDR3 is CAWSLEGSQNTLYF. Incomplete CDR3 DNA: TGTGCCTGGAGTCTAGAGGGCAGTCAAAACACCTTGTAC.

In regard to this clone: Gene names refer to mouse genes. The read terminates 1 residue ahead of where the CDR3 ends, so the germline J gene completes it. This chain connects TRBV4 to TRBJ1-4; 7 nucleotides match TRBD1. From germline, CDR1 is LGHDT and CDR2 YNNKQL (reference sequence). Unmatched junction bases numbered 11, after V lost 6 bases and J lost 4 bases. The CDR3 has 16 amino acids. CDR3 DNA (partial): TGTGCCAGCAGTTCCCCCGGGACAGAAATCAACGAAAGATTATTT. It specifies CASSSPGTEINERLF. The CDR3 in full is CASSSPGTEINERLFF.

This clone was counted only a few times. The genes are named according to mouse. From the germline J gene comes the end of the CDR3, since the read stops 1 residue before it. The rearrangement uses TRBV19 and TRBJ2-1; 11 bases are a match to TRBD2. Per the germline V gene, CDR1 is FNHDT and CDR2 is SITEND (reference sequence). V was pared by 2 bases and J by 1 base, with 5 bases of the junction left unmatched. This CDR3 contains 17 residues. CDR3 loop: CASSITGGARNYAEQFF. The part of the CDR3 DNA that was read is TGTGCCAGCAGTATCACTGGGGGGGCGCGGAACTATGCTGAGCAGTTC.

In the case of this clone: The listed genes are named as in mouse. The read ends 1 residue shy of where the CDR3 ends; the end is completed using the germline J gene. This rearrangement joins TRBV29 to TRBJ1-2; D is perhaps TRBD1 (6 bases). Per germline, CDR1 MSHET and CDR2 SYDVDS. V lost 6 bases and J 1 base, leaving 15 bases between the germline ends. The CDR3 sequence is 15 residues long. CDR3 DNA, as far as it was read: TGTGCTAGCAGCCCCCTCCGGGACAAAAACTCCGACTACACC. It encodes CASSPLRDKNSDYT. The full CDR3 protein is CASSPLRDKNSDYTF.

The sample holds a few counts of this clone. The germline and genes are mouse ones. The DNA ends 1 residue before the CDR3 does, and the rest of the CDR3 is filled in from the germline J gene. The chain has TRBV13-3 and TRBJ1-2; D is unclear. Trimming cost V 0 bases and J 3 bases, with 9 bases left between them. CDR3 length equals 14 residues. The germline V gene has CDR1 NNHDY and CDR2 SYVADS. The CDR3 loop reads CASSDAGKHSDYTF. Incomplete CDR3 DNA: TGTGCCAGCAGTGATGCGGGGAAACACTCCGACTACACC.